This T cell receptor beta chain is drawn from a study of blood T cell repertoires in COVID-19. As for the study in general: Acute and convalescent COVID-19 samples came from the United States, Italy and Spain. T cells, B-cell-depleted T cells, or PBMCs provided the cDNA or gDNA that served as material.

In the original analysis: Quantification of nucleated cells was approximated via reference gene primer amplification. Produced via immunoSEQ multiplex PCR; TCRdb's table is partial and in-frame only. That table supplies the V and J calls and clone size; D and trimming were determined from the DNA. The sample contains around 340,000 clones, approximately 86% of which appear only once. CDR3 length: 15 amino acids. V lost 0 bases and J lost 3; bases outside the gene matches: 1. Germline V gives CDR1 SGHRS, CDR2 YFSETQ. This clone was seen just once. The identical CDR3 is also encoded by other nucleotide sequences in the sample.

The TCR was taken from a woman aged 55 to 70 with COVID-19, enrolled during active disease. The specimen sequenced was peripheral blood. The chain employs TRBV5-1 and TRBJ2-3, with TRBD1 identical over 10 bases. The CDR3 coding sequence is TGCGCCAGCAGCTTGGGACAGGGGGCGACAGATACGCAGTATTTT. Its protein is CASSLGQGATDTQYF.